This TCR beta chain originates from a study of T cell responses to AZD1222 COVID-19 vaccine. About this clone: As yet, its antigen is unknown.

In germline, CDR1 is MNHEY, CDR2 SMNVEV (reference sequence). The CDR3 runs to 13 residues. V dropped 4 bases and J dropped 8 bases, with 12 bases sitting between them. Overall study findings and caveats: Vaccine-associated CD4 TCRs ranged over spike, dominating at 160-218 and 743-854. Mostly white British, mostly female donors; authors suggested clonal diversity may be underestimated.

The data were produced by immunoSEQ multiplex PCR, yet TCRdb's version contains in-frame clones alone and is incomplete. The sample yields some 140,000 clones, about 90% seen once. The material was peripheral blood, obtained on day 0 of AZD1222 vaccination. V and J are TRBV27 and TRBJ2-1, with D unclear. This clonotype was obtained from an adult in good health. The CDR3 region is CASSSQDSDEQFF. The CDR3 nucleotides read TGTGCCAGCAGTTCCCAGGATAGTGATGAGCAGTTCTTC.